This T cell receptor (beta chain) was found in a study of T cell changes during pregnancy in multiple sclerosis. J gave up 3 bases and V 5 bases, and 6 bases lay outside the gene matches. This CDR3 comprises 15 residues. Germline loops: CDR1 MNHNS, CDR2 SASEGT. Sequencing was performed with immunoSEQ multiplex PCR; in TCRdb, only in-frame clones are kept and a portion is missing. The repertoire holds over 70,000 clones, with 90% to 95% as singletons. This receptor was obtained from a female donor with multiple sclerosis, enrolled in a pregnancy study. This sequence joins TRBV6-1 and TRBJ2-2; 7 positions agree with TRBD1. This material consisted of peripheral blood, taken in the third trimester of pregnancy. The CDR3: CASSMTGTHTGELFF. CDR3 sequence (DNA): TGTGCCAGCAGTATGACAGGGACGCACACCGGGGAGCTGTTTTTT.